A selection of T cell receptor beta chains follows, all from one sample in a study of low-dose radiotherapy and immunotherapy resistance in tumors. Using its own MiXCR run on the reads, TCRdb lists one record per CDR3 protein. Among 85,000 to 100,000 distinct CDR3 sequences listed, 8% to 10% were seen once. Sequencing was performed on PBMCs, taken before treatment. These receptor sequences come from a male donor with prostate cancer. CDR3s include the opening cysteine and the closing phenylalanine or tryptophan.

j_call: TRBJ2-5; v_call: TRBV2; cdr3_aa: CASSVGLGLAGGQETQYF
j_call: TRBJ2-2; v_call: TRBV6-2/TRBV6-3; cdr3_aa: CASSYWTGYLTGELFF
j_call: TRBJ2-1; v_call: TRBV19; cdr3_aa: CASSKLAGADNEQFF
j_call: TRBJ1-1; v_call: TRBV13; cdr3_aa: CASSTGTTNTEAFF
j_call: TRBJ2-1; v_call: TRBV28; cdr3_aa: CASRPHNRDYKEQFF
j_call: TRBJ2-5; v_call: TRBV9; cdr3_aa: CASGRREGETQYF
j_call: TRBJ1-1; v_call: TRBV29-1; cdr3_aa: CSVSARGLYGTEAFF
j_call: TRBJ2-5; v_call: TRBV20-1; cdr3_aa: CSARDPDRSVETQYF
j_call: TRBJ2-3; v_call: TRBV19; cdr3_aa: CASRFGGSTDTQYF
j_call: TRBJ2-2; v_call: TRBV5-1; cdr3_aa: CASSRTSGELFF
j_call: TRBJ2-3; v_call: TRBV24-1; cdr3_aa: CATSGPNIGQGPDTQYF
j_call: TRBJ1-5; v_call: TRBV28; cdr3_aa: CASHDSNQPQHF
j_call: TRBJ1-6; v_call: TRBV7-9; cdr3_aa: CASSSGQVRSPLHF
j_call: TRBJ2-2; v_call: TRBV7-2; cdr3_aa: CASSLAGFDTGELFF
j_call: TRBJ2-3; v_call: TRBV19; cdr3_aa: CASSSPGLDNTQYF
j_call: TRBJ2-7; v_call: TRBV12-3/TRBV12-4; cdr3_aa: CASSLLGQGPSEQYF
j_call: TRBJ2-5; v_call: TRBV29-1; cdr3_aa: CSPPTSGRGETQYF
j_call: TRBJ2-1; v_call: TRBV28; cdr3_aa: CASSARRGWQFF
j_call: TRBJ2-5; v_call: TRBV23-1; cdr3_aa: CASSPGQVNQETQYF
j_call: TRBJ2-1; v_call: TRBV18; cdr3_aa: CASSRTSASYNEQFF
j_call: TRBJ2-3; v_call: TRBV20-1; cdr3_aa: CSAQGEASGIFGDTQYF
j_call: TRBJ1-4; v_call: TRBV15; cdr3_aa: CATTPRPATNEKLFF
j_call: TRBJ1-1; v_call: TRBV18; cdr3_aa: CASSRQRRQGANTEAFF
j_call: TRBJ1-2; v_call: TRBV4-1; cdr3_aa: CASSQQGVYGYTF
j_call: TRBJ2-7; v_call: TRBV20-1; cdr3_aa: CSVSTMTSFFSYEQYF
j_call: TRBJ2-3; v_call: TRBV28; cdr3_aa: CASRATGGTDTQYF
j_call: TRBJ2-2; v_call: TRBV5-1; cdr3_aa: CASSLQSSGTGELFF
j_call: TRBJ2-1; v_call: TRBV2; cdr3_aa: CASSGSSGRAHTGNEQFF